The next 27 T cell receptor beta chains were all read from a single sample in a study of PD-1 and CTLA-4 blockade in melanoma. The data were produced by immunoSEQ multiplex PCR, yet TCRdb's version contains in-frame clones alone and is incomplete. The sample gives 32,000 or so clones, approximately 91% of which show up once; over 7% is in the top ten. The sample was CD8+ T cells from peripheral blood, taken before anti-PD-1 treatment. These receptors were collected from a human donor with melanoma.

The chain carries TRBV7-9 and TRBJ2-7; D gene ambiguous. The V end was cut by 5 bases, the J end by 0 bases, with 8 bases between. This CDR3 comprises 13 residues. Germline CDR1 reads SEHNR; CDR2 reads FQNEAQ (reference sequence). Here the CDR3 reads CASSLGRSYEQYF. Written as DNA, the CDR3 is TGTGCCAGCAGCCTAGGTCGCTCCTACGAGCAGTACTTC.

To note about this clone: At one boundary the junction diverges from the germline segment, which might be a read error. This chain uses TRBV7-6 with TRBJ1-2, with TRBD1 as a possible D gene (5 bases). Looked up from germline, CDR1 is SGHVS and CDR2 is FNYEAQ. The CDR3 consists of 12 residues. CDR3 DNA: TGTGCCAGCAGCCATTTAGGTGTGGGGCTGGCCTTC. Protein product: CASSHLGVGLAF.

CDR3 bases: TGTGCCAGCAGCTTAGGGTTTAACACTGAAGCTTTCTTT. Encoded protein: CASSLGFNTEAFF. The rearrangement uses TRBV11-3 and TRBJ1-1; D is undetermined. V shed 1 base and J shed 2 bases, with 5 bases lying between them. In germline, CDR1 is SGHNT, CDR2 YENEEA. The CDR3 covers 13 residues.

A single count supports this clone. The CDR3 loop is CASAAGSQPQHF. The DNA of the CDR3 is TGTGCCAGCGCGGCAGGGTCCCAGCCCCAGCATTTT. The chain joins TRBV6-5 to TRBJ1-5, with TRBD1 as a possible D gene (5 bases). The CDR3 is 12 residues long. V lost 8 bases to trimming and J lost 7 bases, with 12 bases between them. Germline V gene lookup returns CDR1 MNHEY and CDR2 SVGAGI.

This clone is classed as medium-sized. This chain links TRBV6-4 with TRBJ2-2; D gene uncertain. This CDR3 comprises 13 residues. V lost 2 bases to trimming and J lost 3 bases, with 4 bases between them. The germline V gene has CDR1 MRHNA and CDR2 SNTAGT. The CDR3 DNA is TGTGCCAGCAGTGACGACTACACCGGGGAGCTGTTTTTT. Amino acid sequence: CASSDDYTGELFF.

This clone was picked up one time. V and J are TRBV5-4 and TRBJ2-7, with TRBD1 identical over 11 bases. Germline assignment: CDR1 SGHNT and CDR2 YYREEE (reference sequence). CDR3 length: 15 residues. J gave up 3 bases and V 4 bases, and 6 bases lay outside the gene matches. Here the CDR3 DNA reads TGTGCCAGCAGCCCGGGGACAGGGGGAAGCTACGAGCAGTACTTC. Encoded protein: CASSPGTGGSYEQYF.

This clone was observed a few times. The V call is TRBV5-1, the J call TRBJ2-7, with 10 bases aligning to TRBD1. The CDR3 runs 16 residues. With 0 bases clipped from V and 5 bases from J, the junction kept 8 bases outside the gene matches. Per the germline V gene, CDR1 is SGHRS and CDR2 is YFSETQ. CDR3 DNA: TGCGCCAGCAGCTTGGGGGACAGGGGACCGGGAGACGAGCAGTACTTC. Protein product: CASSLGDRGPGDEQYF.

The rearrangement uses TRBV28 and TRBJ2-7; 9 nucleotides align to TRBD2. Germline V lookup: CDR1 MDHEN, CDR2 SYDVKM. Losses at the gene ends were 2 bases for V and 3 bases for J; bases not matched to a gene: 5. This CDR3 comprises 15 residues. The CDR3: CASSLVASGNYEQYF. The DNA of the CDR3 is TGTGCCAGCAGTTTAGTCGCTAGCGGGAACTACGAGCAGTACTTC. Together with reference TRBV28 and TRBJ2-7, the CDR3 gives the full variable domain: DVKVTQSSRYLVKRTGEKVFLECVQDMDHENMFWYRQDPGLGLRLIYFSYDVKMKEKGDIPEGYSVSREKKERFSLILESASTNQTSMYLCASSLVASGNYEQYFGPGTRLTVT.

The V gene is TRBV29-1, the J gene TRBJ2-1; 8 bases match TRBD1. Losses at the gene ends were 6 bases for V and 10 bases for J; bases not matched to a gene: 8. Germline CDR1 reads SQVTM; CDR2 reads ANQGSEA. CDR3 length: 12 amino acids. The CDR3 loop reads CSVDEGQGEQFF. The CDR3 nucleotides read TGCAGCGTGGATGAAGGACAGGGAGAGCAGTTCTTC.

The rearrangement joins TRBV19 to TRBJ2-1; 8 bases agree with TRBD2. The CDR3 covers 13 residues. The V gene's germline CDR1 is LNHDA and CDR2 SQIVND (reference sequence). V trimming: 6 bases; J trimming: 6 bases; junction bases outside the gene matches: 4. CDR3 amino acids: CASSGAGVNEQFF. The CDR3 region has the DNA TGTGCCAGTAGCGGAGCGGGAGTCAATGAGCAGTTCTTC.

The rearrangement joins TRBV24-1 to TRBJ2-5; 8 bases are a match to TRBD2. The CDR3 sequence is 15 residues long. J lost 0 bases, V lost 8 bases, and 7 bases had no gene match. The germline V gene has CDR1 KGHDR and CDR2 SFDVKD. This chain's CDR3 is CATMGSGTYQETQYF. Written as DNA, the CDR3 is TGTGCCACCATGGGTAGCGGGACGTACCAAGAGACCCAGTACTTC.

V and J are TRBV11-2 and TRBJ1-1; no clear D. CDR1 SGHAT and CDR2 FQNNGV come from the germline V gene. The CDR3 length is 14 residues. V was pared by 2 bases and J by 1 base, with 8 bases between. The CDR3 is CASSLSGRNTEAFF. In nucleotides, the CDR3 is TGTGCCAGCAGCTTAAGTGGCAGGAACACTGAAGCTTTCTTT.

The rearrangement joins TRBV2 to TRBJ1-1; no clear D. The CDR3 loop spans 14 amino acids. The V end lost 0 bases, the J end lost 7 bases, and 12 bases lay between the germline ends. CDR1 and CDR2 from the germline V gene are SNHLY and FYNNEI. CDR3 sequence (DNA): TGTGCCAGCAGTGAAGCGACCATAGGCTTTGAAGCTTTCTTT. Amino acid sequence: CASSEATIGFEAFF. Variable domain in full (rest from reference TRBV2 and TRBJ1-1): EPEVTQTPSHQVTQMGQEVILRCVPISNHLYFYWYRQILGQKVEFLVSFYNNEISEKSEIFDDQFSVERPDGSNFTLKIRSTKLEDSAMYFCASSEATIGFEAFFGQGTRLTVV.

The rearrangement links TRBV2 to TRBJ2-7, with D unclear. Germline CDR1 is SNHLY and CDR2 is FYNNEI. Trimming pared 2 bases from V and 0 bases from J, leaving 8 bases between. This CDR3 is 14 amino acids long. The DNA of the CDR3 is TGTGCCAGCAGTGAAAACACTTCCTCCTACGAGCAGTACTTC. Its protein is CASSENTSSYEQYF.

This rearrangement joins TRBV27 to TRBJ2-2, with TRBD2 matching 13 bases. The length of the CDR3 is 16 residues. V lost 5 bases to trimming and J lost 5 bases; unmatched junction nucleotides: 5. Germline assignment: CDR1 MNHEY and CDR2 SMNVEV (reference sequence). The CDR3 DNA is TGTGCCAGCAGTCCCCAGACTAGCGGGGGGACCGGGGAGCTGTTTTTT. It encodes CASSPQTSGGTGELFF.

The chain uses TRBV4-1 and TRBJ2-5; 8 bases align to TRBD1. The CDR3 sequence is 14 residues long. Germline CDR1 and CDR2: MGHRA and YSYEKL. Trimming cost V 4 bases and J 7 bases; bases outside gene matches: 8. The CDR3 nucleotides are TGCGCCAGCAGCCTATCGACAGGGGTGGGGACCCAGTACTTC. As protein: CASSLSTGVGTQYF.

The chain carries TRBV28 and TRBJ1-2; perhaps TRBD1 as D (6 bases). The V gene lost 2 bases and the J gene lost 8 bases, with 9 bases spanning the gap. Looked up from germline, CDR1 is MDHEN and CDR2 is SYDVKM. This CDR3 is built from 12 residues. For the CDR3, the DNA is TGTGCCAGCAGTTTAGGAGGGGGAGGCTACACCTTC. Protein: CASSLGGGGYTF.

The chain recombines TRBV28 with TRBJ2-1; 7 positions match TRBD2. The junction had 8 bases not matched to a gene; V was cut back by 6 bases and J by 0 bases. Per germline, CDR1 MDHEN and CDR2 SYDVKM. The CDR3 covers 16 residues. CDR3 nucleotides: TGTGCCAGCAGAGCTAGCGGAGAGGACTCCTACAATGAGCAGTTCTTC. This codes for CASRASGEDSYNEQFF.

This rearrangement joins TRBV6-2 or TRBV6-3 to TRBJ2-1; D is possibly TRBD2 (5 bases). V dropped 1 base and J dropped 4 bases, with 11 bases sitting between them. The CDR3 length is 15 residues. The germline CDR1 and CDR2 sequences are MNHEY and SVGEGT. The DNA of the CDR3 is TGTGCCAGCAGTTACTATACCGGGGTTTACAATGAGCAGTTCTTC. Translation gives CASSYYTGVYNEQFF.

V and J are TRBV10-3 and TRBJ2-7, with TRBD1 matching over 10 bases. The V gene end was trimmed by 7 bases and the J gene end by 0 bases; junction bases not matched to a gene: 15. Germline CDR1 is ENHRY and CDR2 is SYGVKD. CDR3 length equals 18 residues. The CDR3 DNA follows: TGTGCCATCACCGCCGGGACAGGGGAGGCCCTAAGCTCCTACGAGCAGTACTTC. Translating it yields CAITAGTGEALSSYEQYF.

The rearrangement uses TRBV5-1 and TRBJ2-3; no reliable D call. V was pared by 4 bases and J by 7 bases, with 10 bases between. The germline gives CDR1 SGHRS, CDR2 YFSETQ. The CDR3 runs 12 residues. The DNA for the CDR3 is TGCGCCAGCAGCCCCACCTATAATACGCAGTATTTT. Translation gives CASSPTYNTQYF.

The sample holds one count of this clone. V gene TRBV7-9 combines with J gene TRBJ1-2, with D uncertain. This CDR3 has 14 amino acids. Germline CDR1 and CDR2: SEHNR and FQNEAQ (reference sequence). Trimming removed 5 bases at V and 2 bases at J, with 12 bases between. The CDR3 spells CASSQEGANYGYTF. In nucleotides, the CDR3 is TGTGCCAGCAGCCAAGAGGGAGCAAACTATGGCTACACCTTC.

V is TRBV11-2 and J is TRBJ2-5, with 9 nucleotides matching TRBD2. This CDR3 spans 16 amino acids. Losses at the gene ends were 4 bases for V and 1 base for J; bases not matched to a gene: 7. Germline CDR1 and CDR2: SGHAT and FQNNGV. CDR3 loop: CASSSRLAGTQETQYF. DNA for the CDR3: TGTGCCAGCAGCTCGAGGCTAGCGGGGACCCAAGAGACCCAGTACTTC.

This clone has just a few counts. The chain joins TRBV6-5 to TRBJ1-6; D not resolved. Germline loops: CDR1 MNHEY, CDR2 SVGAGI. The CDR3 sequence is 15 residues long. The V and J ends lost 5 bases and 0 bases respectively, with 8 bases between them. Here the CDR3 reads CASSPLDSYNSPLHF. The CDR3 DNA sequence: TGTGCCAGCAGTCCGTTAGACTCCTATAATTCACCCCTCCACTTT.

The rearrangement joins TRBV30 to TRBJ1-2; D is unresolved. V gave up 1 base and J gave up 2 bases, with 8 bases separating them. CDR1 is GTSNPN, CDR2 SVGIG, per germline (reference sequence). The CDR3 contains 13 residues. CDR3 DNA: TGTGCCTGGAGTGATGAGGAAAACTATGGCTACACCTTC. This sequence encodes CAWSDEENYGYTF.

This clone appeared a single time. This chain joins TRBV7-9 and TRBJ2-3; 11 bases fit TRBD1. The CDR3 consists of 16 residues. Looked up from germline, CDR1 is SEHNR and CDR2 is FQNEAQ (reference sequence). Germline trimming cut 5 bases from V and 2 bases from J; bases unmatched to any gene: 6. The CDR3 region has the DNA TGTGCCAGCAGCGGCCGGGACAGGGGGTTCACAGATACGCAGTATTTT. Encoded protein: CASSGRDRGFTDTQYF.

The CDR3 spells CASSPWTGGQPQHF. CDR3 nucleotides: TGTGCCAGCAGTCCCTGGACAGGGGGCCAGCCCCAGCATTTT. The V and J genes are TRBV6-5 and TRBJ1-5; 11 bases align to TRBD1. Trimming removed 5 bases from V and 7 bases from J; junction bases left unmatched: 4. Germline CDR1 and CDR2: MNHEY and SVGAGI. This CDR3 is built from 14 residues.